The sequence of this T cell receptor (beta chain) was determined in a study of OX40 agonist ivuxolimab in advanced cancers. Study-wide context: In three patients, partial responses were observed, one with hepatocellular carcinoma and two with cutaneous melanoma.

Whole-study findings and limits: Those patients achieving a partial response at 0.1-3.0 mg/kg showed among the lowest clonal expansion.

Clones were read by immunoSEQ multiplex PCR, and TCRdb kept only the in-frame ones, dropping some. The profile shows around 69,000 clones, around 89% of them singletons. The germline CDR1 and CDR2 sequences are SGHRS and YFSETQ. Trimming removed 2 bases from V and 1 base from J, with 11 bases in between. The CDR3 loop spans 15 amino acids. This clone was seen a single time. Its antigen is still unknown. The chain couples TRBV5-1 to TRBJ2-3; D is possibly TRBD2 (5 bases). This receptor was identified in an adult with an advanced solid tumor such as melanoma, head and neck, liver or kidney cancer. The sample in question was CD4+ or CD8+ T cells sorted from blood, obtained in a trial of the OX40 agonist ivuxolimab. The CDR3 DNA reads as TGCGCCAGCAGCTTAGCGGCGGGTGGCACAGATACGCAGTATTTT. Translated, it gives CASSLAAGGTDTQYF.